The 21 T cell receptor beta chains given below trace back to one sample, sequenced in a study of naive and memory T cell subsets. An equimolar mix of two oligonucleotides served as the beta constant-region primer for TRBC1 and TRBC2. MiXCR, applied by TCRdb to the UMI-ligation and nested PCR reads, yields one record per CDR3 protein. This repertoire shows about 90,000 distinct CDR3 sequences, 7% to 7.5% found once; its top ten account for 1.5% to 2%. The sequencing input was central memory CD4+ T cells from blood. The source of these receptors is a human donor in good health.

This clonotype was observed many times. The V gene is TRBV4-2, the J gene TRBJ1-6; D is unclear. The V end was cut by 4 bases, the J end by 0 bases, with 13 bases between. Germline lookup yields CDR1 LGHNA and CDR2 YNFKEQ. The CDR3 loop spans 17 amino acids. The CDR3 loop reads CASSRELSSSYNSPLHF. The CDR3 coding sequence is TGTGCCAGCAGCCGAGAGCTTTCGAGCTCCTATAATTCACCCCTCCACTTT.

This clonotype was seen repeatedly, ten times or more. The CDR3 is CASSPVLGRNEQFF. The CDR3, as DNA: TGTGCCAGCTCACCGGTACTAGGTAGGAATGAGCAGTTCTTC. The chain has TRBV18 and TRBJ2-1; weak D call: TRBD2 (5 bases). Looked up from germline, CDR1 is KGHSH and CDR2 is LQKENI. The CDR3 extends over 14 amino acids. The ends were cut back, 3 bases at V and 7 bases at J, with 13 bases in the middle. Combining the CDR3 with reference TRBV18 and TRBJ2-1 gives the whole variable domain NAGVMQNPRHLVRRRGQEARLRCSPMKGHSHVYWYRQLPEEGLKFMVYLQKENIIDESGMPKERFSAEFPKEGPSILRIQQVVRGDSAAYFCASSPVLGRNEQFFGPGTRLTVL.

The chain carries TRBV14 and TRBJ1-6, with no clear D. V shed 4 bases and J shed 0 bases, with 16 bases lying between them. Germline V gives CDR1 SGHDN, CDR2 FVKESK. The CDR3 is 18 residues long. CDR3 protein: CASSPSRTRSSYNSPLHF. CDR3 DNA sequence: TGTGCCAGCAGCCCAAGCCGGACCCGGAGCTCCTATAATTCACCCCTCCACTTT.

The rearrangement joins TRBV6-5 to TRBJ2-7; 7 positions match TRBD2. The CDR3 runs 13 residues. Germline trimming cut 8 bases from V and 4 bases from J; bases unmatched to any gene: 8. From germline, CDR1 is MNHEY and CDR2 SVGAGI. This CDR3 is CASAAPGGYEQYF. The CDR3 nucleotides read TGTGCCAGCGCAGCGCCGGGGGGTTACGAGCAGTACTTC.

This clonotype was detected ten times or more. This chain joins TRBV28 and TRBJ1-5; D remains unclear. Germline-derived CDR1 and CDR2 are MDHEN and SYDVKM. The CDR3 covers 14 residues. Trimming stripped 5 bases from V and 2 bases from J, with 10 bases between. The CDR3 bases are TGTGCCAGCAGTCAAAGGGTCGGCAATCAGCCCCAGCATTTT. Encoded protein: CASSQRVGNQPQHF.

Ten or more counts support this clonotype. The chain uses TRBV11-2 and TRBJ2-7; D tentatively reads TRBD1 or TRBD2 (5 bases each). The V gene's germline CDR1 is SGHAT and CDR2 FQNNGV. This CDR3 has 14 residues. The ends were cut back, 7 bases at V and 3 bases at J, with 16 bases in the middle. CDR3: CASTPRGLDYEQYF. CDR3 in DNA: TGTGCCAGCACCCCCCGGGGCTTAGACTACGAGCAGTACTTC.

This chain's CDR3 is CSASTGLAGGFDEQYF. The CDR3, as DNA: TGCAGTGCTAGCACCGGTCTAGCGGGGGGGTTCGACGAGCAGTACTTC. The chain employs TRBV20-1 and TRBJ2-7; 12 bases align to TRBD2. The J segment lost 5 bases and the V segment lost 3 bases, leaving 11 bases of the junction unmatched. The CDR3 is made up of 16 amino acids. Germline loops: CDR1 DFQATT, CDR2 SNEGSKA (reference sequence).

This clonotype was recorded a few times. The chain carries TRBV4-2 and TRBJ2-7, with D uncertain. The germline CDR1 and CDR2 sequences are LGHNA and YNFKEQ. Deletions cut 4 bases from V and 3 bases from J, with 19 bases between. This CDR3 has 16 residues. The CDR3 bases are TGTGCCAGCAGCCCCTGGCAGGCGAGCTCAAGCTACGAGCAGTACTTC. Its translation: CASSPWQASSSYEQYF.

The table lists this clonotype with many counts. V and J are TRBV7-2 and TRBJ2-5; D call uncertain. Between the trimmed V and J ends, which lost 4 bases and 5 bases, there was a span of 8 bases. Germline CDR1 and CDR2: SGHTA and FQGNSA. The CDR3 has 12 residues. DNA for the CDR3: TGTGCCAGCAGCTCTCCTTTGGAGACCCAGTACTTC. Protein sequence: CASSSPLETQYF.

This clonotype showed up many times. This chain uses TRBV7-3 with TRBJ2-5; 7 bases fit TRBD1. Losses at the gene ends were 5 bases for V and 1 base for J; bases not matched to a gene: 4. This CDR3 is built from 14 residues. Germline V gives CDR1 SGHTA, CDR2 FQGTGA. As DNA, the CDR3 is TGTGCCAGCAGCCAAACAGGGGTCCAAGAGACCCAGTACTTC. It is translated as CASSQTGVQETQYF. The full variable domain, rest sourced from reference TRBV7-3 and TRBJ2-5, is GAGVSQTPSNKVTEKGKYVELRCDPISGHTALYWYRQSLGQGPEFLIYFQGTGAADDSGLPNDRFFAVRPEGSVSTLKIQRTERGDSAVYLCASSQTGVQETQYFGPGTRLLVL.

This clonotype was counted at least ten times. V gene TRBV5-1 combines with J gene TRBJ1-1; D might be TRBD1 (5 bases). Trimming pared 4 bases from V and 6 bases from J, leaving 16 bases between. This CDR3 is built from 14 residues. Germline V lookup: CDR1 SGHRS, CDR2 YFSETQ. CDR3 sequence: CASSPFSGGSEAFF. The CDR3 DNA is TGCGCCAGCAGCCCGTTCAGTGGGGGATCTGAAGCTTTCTTT.

This clonotype was picked up many times. This chain uses TRBV27 with TRBJ1-5; D is uncertain. The CDR3 has 15 amino acids. Between the trimmed V and J ends, which lost 1 base and 0 bases, there was a span of 7 bases. Germline assignment: CDR1 MNHEY and CDR2 SMNVEV (reference sequence). The CDR3 region has the DNA TGTGCCAGCAGTTTATTGGGGTATAGCAATCAGCCCCAGCATTTT. Protein sequence: CASSLLGYSNQPQHF.

On this clonotype itself: This could be a read error, since a much larger clone is one nucleotide away. V gene TRBV7-3 combines with J gene TRBJ2-6; D is possibly TRBD2 (6 bases). This CDR3 region has 16 residues. The V gene's germline CDR1 is SGHTA and CDR2 FQGTGA. Written as DNA, the CDR3 is TGTGCCAGCAGCTTACCAGGGAGGTCTGGGGCCAAAGTCCTGACTTTC. Amino acid sequence: CASSLPGRSGAKVLTF.

This clonotype was found many times. The rearrangement joins TRBV28 to TRBJ2-7; D not certain. Germline V gene lookup returns CDR1 MDHEN and CDR2 SYDVKM. The germline V and J ends were trimmed by 0 bases and 6 bases, with 6 bases remaining between them. The CDR3 extends over 12 amino acids. The CDR3 DNA is TGTGCCAGCAGTTTATGGGTGGGCGAGCAGTACTTC. As protein: CASSLWVGEQYF.

This clonotype showed up many times. The chain employs TRBV30 and TRBJ1-1, with 7 bases identical to TRBD1. This CDR3 has 14 residues. The germline CDR1 and CDR2 sequences are GTSNPN and SVGIG (reference sequence). The junction had 8 bases not matched to a gene; V was cut back by 2 bases and J by 5 bases. CDR3 nucleotide sequence: TGTGCCTGGAGTACAGACAGGGCGTTAACTGAAGCTTTCTTT. Translation gives CAWSTDRALTEAFF. The full variable domain, in which reference TRBV30 and TRBJ1-1 provide the parts outside the CDR3, is SQTIHQWPATLVQPVGSPLSLECTVEGTSNPNLYWYRQAAGRGLQLLFYSVGIGQISSEVPQNLSASRPQDRQFILSSKKLLLSDSGFYLCAWSTDRALTEAFFGQGTRLTVV.

This clonotype was recorded at least ten times. The chain carries TRBV29-1 and TRBJ2-7; 8 bases are a match to TRBD1. V gave up 6 bases and J gave up 0 bases; unmatched junction bases: 10. CDR1 is SQVTM, CDR2 ANQGSEA, per germline. The CDR3 totals 15 residues. CDR3 in DNA: TGCAGCGTCGCCAGGAGGGGGACAGGCTCCTACGAGCAGTACTTC. Protein sequence: CSVARRGTGSYEQYF.

The chain carries TRBV24-1 and TRBJ2-5; 13 nucleotides align to TRBD2. CDR1 and CDR2 (germline): KGHDR, SFDVKD. The CDR3 spans 19 residues. The trim removed 4 bases at V and 0 bases at J, leaving 10 bases unmatched. As DNA, the CDR3 is TGTGCCACCAGTGACCCCACCGGGACTAGCGGGGCGTACCAAGAGACCCAGTACTTC. Protein: CATSDPTGTSGAYQETQYF.

The genes are TRBV12-3 or TRBV12-4 and TRBJ1-3; no clear D. The CDR3 contains 15 residues. V was shortened by 4 bases and J by 0 bases, with 10 bases between the two germline ends. CDR3 sequence reads: CASSSGGGSGNTIYF. The CDR3 region has the DNA TGTGCCAGCAGTTCGGGCGGTGGCTCTGGAAACACCATATATTTT.

This clonotype was detected ten times or more. The CDR3 sequence: CASSPRSGANVLTF. The CDR3 bases are TGTGCCAGCAGCCCCCGCTCTGGGGCCAACGTCCTGACTTTC. This sequence joins TRBV7-2 and TRBJ2-6; no clear D. With 5 bases removed from V and 0 bases from J, the gap between germline ends came to 5 bases. This CDR3 is 14 amino acids long. CDR1 is SGHTA, CDR2 FQGNSA, per germline. The full variable domain, rest sourced from reference TRBV7-2 and TRBJ2-6, is GAGVSQSPSNKVTEKGKDVELRCDPISGHTALYWYRQSLGQGLEFLIYFQGNSAPDKSGLPSDRFSAERTGGSVSTLTIQRTQQEDSAVYLCASSPRSGANVLTFGAGSRLTVL.

In this sample, this clonotype turned up many times. V gene TRBV20-1 combines with J gene TRBJ2-1, with D unclear. Germline V lookup: CDR1 DFQATT, CDR2 SNEGSKA (reference sequence). The CDR3 consists of 12 residues. V dropped 3 bases and J dropped 10 bases, with 13 bases sitting between them. CDR3 region: CSASSRIGEQFF. Written as DNA, the CDR3 is TGCAGTGCTAGCTCCCGGATCGGGGAGCAGTTCTTC.

The rearrangement joins TRBV6-1 to TRBJ1-4; TRBD1 matches 8 bases. V shed 4 bases, J shed 8 bases, and the junction held 3 bases outside the gene matches. This CDR3 comprises 13 residues. Germline V gene data show CDR1 as MNHNS and CDR2 as SASEGT. In nucleotides, the CDR3 is TGTGCCAGCAGTGCACAGGGGGGCGAAAAACTGTTTTTT. This codes for CASSAQGGEKLFF.